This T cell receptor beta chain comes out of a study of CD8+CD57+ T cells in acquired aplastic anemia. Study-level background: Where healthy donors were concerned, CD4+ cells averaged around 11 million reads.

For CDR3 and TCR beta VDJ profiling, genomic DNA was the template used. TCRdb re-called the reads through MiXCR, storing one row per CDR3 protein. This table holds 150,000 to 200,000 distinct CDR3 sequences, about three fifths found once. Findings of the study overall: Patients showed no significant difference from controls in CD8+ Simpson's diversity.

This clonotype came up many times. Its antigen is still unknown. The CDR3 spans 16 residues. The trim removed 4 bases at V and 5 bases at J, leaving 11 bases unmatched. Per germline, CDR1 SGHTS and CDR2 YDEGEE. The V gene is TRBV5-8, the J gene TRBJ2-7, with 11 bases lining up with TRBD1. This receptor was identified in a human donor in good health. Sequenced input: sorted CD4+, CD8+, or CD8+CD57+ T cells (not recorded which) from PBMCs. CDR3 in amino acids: CASSPSGTGGRDEQYF. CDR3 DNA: TGTGCCAGCAGCCCTTCCGGGACAGGGGGACGGGACGAGCAGTACTTC.